The TCR beta chain described here comes from a study of blood T cell repertoires in COVID-19. Produced via immunoSEQ multiplex PCR; TCRdb's table is partial and in-frame only. The table shows more than 200,000 clones, with 70% to 90% occurring only once. The germline CDR1 and CDR2 sequences are SGHTA and FQGNSA. Trimming left V 5 bases short and J 4 bases short, with 9 bases between. The CDR3 runs to 13 residues. Sequenced: peripheral blood. This rearrangement joins TRBV7-2 to TRBJ1-3, with D possibly TRBD1 on 5 matching bases. This receptor was taken from a man in his fifties or sixties with acute or convalescent COVID-19. CDR3 DNA: TGTGCCAGCAGCCGCGACAGAGGAAACACCATATATTTT. Translated: CASSRDRGNTIYF. The full variable domain, its missing parts supplied by reference TRBV7-2 and TRBJ1-3, is GAGVSQSPSNKVTEKGKDVELRCDPISGHTALYWYRQSLGQGLEFLIYFQGNSAPDKSGLPSDRFSAERTGGSVSTLTIQRTQQEDSAVYLCASSRDRGNTIYFGEGSWLTVV.